This T cell receptor (beta chain) derives from a study of cytomegalovirus exposure and HLA in healthy donors (dated by TCRdb to about 2017). For the study in its entirety: An earlier analysis of approximately 640 of the donors reported 250 to 300 Gb of sequence data and around 120 million unique TCR beta sequences from about 179 million T cells. A later genetic analysis took genome-wide SNP genotypes for about 65% of the roughly 670 donors and used that subset as a discovery cohort. HLA typing included class I and class II loci at four-digit resolution. Among some 400 genotyped donors of the cohort, an average of around 240,000 unique TCR beta nucleotide sequences were sequenced per donor, roughly a sixth of them non-productive. Roughly 300 gigabases of sequencing data and approximately 84 million unique TCR sequences were included in an early release covering about 700 HLA-typed donors. The aim of the study was to test whether cataloging public T cell receptors could identify signatures of past pathogen exposure. Donor age, sex, ethnicity and CMV serostatus were collected together with the repertoire data. The number of typed donors differed by locus: roughly 629-630 for A, B, C, DRB1 and DQB1; some 500 for DQA1; approximately 610 for DPA1; and around 470 for DPB1. In the later analysis, no new phenotypic data were used to find candidate immune exposures; instead, reliance was placed on TCR beta sequences and their occurrence across donors. To predict cytomegalovirus infection status, the study brought together high-throughput TCR immunosequencing, statistical association of individual TCRs with disease status, and machine learning. To decide whether each TCR beta V gene segment behaved as functional or pseudogenic, an earlier analysis of 587 of the donors relied on high-throughput TCR beta sequencing. All discovery cohort repertoires had been generated using a single sequencing platform. In a later analysis, previously published TCR beta repertoires from 670 or so donors were re-analyzed and high-resolution HLA genotyping was added so that TCR occurrence patterns could be studied. Several DR-DQ haplotypes were treated as single units for association and clustering because of strong linkage in the cohort. In addition to the first cohort of 666 subjects, a separate validation cohort of about 120 different subjects was used. The T cell repertoires of roughly 660 subjects were profiled by immunosequencing and related to cytomegalovirus serostatus. The genetic ancestry cluster associated with self-reported Caucasian donors included 70% to 85% of the 350 to 500 genotyped donors.

Concerning this clone: This clone's antigen is unknown. Nothing much larger sits one base from this clone, and base qualities are not available.

Results the study describes overall, beyond this receptor: Assigning TCR associations to individual alleles was difficult when HLA alleles, especially DR and DQ, strongly co-occurred. Roughly uniform sequencing depth across donors was assumed in presence/absence analyses, although this assumption may not hold. A cluster of highly shared sequence variants was judged likely to represent a technical artifact of the sequencing pipeline. A further reported finding was that TCR beta sequences accurately predicted the HLA-A and HLA-B alleles for most subjects in the first cohort. Specific HLA alleles were associated with 18,000 or so TCR beta sequences at a false discovery rate of 0.05 in a later analysis. Linkage disequilibrium might explain the correlated functional status among segregating V segments, but an unknown experimental factor could not be excluded. Some IMGT-functional V segments, including TRBV6-2 and TRBV6-3, could not be told apart with the 87-base-pair reads, so those segments were excluded. According to a later analysis, parvovirus B19, influenza, CMV and Epstein-Barr virus appeared linked to several top co-occurrence clusters. Most CMV-associated TCR beta chains appeared to be HLA-restricted in a later analysis, and the HLA associations seemed to be driven largely by CMV exposure. An association between a missense DCLRE1C variant and V-gene and J-gene trimming of TCR beta chains was found in a later genetic analysis and replicated in an independent cohort. CMV serostatus was the only immune exposure information available for the cohort. An earlier analysis of approximately 530 of the donors showed that most TCR beta V segments appeared in productive rearrangements either about 87% or about 30% of the time, which broadly matched IMGT annotations. The cohort was sequenced for TCR beta chains only, and without alpha or paired-chain data the features that could be detected were limited. In vitro tests confirmed that a few of the cytomegalovirus-associated TCR beta chains recognize cytomegalovirus antigens. Cytomegalovirus status was reported to be diagnosed by the classifier with high specificity and sensitivity in both the original and validation cohorts. Across donors, most TCR sequences were observed very rarely, whereas some public TCRs were present in many individuals. The authors suggested that the approach could potentially be generalized to other disease states and immunological phenotypes. In a later genetic analysis, fewer N-insertions in productive TCRs were reported among donors in an Asian-associated ancestry cluster than the roughly 710-donor mean. In a later analysis, HLA-associated TCR beta chains were found to be more clonally expanded and to have lower generation probabilities than equally common non-associated chains. The study listed 164 TCR beta chains as associated with cytomegalovirus. A later analysis found that TCR association rates varied across HLA loci, with DRB1 alleles showing the most associated TCRs and HLA-C alleles the fewest. HLA typing was unavailable for some donors at each locus, so association tests used only the typed subset. The earlier analysis of about 600 of the donors excluded over 15 rarely observed V segments, including chromosome 9 orphons, because counts were too low.

CDR1 and CDR2, looked up from the germline V gene, are MNHEY and SVGAGI. Compared with germline, V lacks 2 bases and J lacks 10 bases; bases without a gene match: 7. From cysteine to phenylalanine, the CDR3 is 13 amino acids long. Only CDR3 DNA is held: 39 bases, read in frame from base 1. Libraries were constructed by the immunoSEQ multiplex PCR assay. The multiplex PCR relied on a mix of 60 forward primers for TCR Vbeta segments and 13 reverse primers for TCR Jbeta segments. The CDR3 region of rearranged TCR beta genes was amplified from genomic DNA by a multiplex PCR assay. The Illumina HiSeq System was used to sequence the amplified TCR beta libraries as 87-base-pair reads. The authors processed their data as follows. Across the roughly 700 repertoires, a later analysis counted 80 million or so unique TCR beta chains, 8.5 million to 12 million of which were shared by at least two donors. Raw reads were error-corrected and collapsed into unique sequences by a nearest-neighbor algorithm in which closely related sequences were merged to remove PCR and sequencing errors. To assign V, D and J gene segments, CDR3 sequences were aligned to IMGT reference sequences. Each retained sequence needed at least a six-nucleotide match to both a V gene segment and a J gene segment. A rearrangement was called productive if the CDR3 had no stop codons and remained in frame with V and J, and every other rearrangement was called non-productive. CDR3 was defined by IMGT convention, running from the second conserved V-encoded cysteine to the conserved J-encoded phenylalanine. In an earlier analysis of approximately 500 of the donors, sequences lacking an unambiguous match to a single V gene segment were excluded. In an earlier analysis of several hundred of the donors, a V segment was called functional when productive rearrangements were above 56.7%, and segregating when the standard deviation between donors exceeded 5%. To diagnose cytomegalovirus status from the catalog of TCR beta chain sequences, a statistical classification framework was built. A later analysis assigned V and J genes by comparing TCR nucleotide sequences with IMGT/GENE-DB human TR gene sequences. In a later analysis, CDR3 sequences and most-parsimonious VDJ recombination scenarios were assigned using the TCRdist pipeline. In a later analysis, each TCR beta chain was defined by its CDR3 amino acid sequence together with its V-gene family, and reads lacking a unique V-gene family were excluded. To address suspected cross-contamination and a sequencing artifact, a later analysis removed 592 highly shared, low-generation-probability nucleotide sequences. A later analysis calculated a clonal expansion index for each public chain from normalized within-repertoire ranks of inferred template counts. In a later analysis, generation probabilities were computed with a VDJ recombination model fitted to out-of-frame rearrangements, and the resulting probabilities were checked against IGoR. A later analysis scored TCR-TCR, TCR-HLA and TCR-CMV co-occurrence with hypergeometric tests, applying a repertoire-size bias correction to TCR pairs. To estimate false discovery rates, a later analysis permuted the HLA or CMV assignments 20 times. A later analysis grouped co-occurring TCRs with DBSCAN, adding TCRdist sequence similarity when clustering within HLA-allele-positive subsets. For co-occurrence clustering, repertoires with fewer than 30,000 or more than 120,000 public chains were excluded, along with roughly 5 repertoires with anomalous nucleotide sharing. The table comes from immuneACCESS by way of TCRdb, which keeps in-frame sequences with V and J called. Part of the clones is missing from these tables; in studies checked, under half for an unresolved V gene and the rest for unknown reasons. V and J calls and clone size follow that table, whereas D and trimming were derived from the DNA. Across this sample there are a few hundred thousand clones, with about 80% seen only once. The top ten constitute 7% to 9% of the sample.

In total, roughly 670 healthy bone marrow donors made up the cohort. At the time of sampling, all cohort members were nominally healthy, though unrecorded immune exposures were likely present. The donor tested CMV seropositive, placing the donor among the approximately 290 seropositive members of the cohort. Every donor gave a peripheral blood sample, and the peripheral blood mononuclear cells from that sample were used for TCR beta sequencing. Genomic DNA extraction from the blood cell samples was performed with the Qiagen DNeasy Blood Extraction Kit. The receptor was isolated from a woman aged 60-75 years in good health and CMV-seropositive. The sample was PBMCs. Rearrangement joined TRBV6-5 to TRBJ1-2, with 7 middle bases fitting TRBD1. The CDR3 protein: CASSYLNRGDYTF. The DNA sequence follows: TGTGCCAGCAGTTACCTTAACAGGGGCGACTACACCTTC.